The source of this T cell receptor (beta chain) is a study of blood T cell repertoires in COVID-19 (TCRdb year 2020). Broadly, across the study: Samples covering the acute and convalescent phases of COVID-19 were provided by collaborators in the United States, Italy and Spain. The samples were drawn from two sources: the first 160 participants of the ongoing ImmuneRACE study, and about 1,300 subjects contributed by 6 global collaborators. The material from the prospective study consisted of cDNA or gDNA derived from T cells, B-cell-depleted T cells, or PBMCs. The dataset comprised deeply sampled blood TCRbeta repertoires from subjects exposed to, actively infected with, or recovered from COVID-19. The repertoires were released in a freely available public database intended as a resource for research on the immune response to SARS-CoV-2. Where available, HLA class I and class II types were taken from metadata supplied by the sample provider and were not determined by assay-based typing. The sample metadata nearly always contained a de-identified subject ID, COVID-19 status, age in years and sex. Study-level results and caveats: How much clinical and demographic metadata was included differed by source and by participant, and the metadata was provided uncurated.

In the case of this clone: Its binding antigen is unknown. No much larger clonotype is one base removed from it; base qualities were not supplied.

The immunoSEQ Assay, a bias-controlled multiplex PCR, was used to amplify TCRbeta CDR3 regions from genomic DNA. The study's own analysis went as follows. Within the assay, amplification of reference gene primers was used to estimate how many nucleated cells each sample contained. To quantify the absolute abundance of each unique TCRbeta CDR3 rearrangement, sequence reads were collapsed and filtered. For each sample, productive Simpson clonality was calculated by taking the square root of Simpson's diversity index across productive rearrangements. This is the immuneACCESS table as TCRdb keeps it, with only in-frame sequences that have V and J called. A part of the clones is gone; compared with another copy, unresolved V genes explain less than half, and the rest is unexplained. The V and J calls and the clone size are those of that table, but D and trimming were determined from the DNA. This sample lists about 200,000 clones; over 80% were detected once. Of the sample, roughly 27% falls within the top ten clones.

Each collaborating institution followed its own protocols to collect whole blood in K2EDTA tubes. Collaborator samples were shipped for TCRbeta analysis as frozen whole blood, isolated PBMCs, or DNA extracted from either sample type. The clonotype originates from a man aged 40-50 years with acute or convalescent COVID-19. The sample consisted of peripheral blood.

The CDR3 protein is CASTDRDTEYF. The bases read TGTGCCAGTACCGACCGGGACACGGAGTATTTT. The chain links TRBV19 with TRBJ2-3; matching of 6 bases hints at TRBD1 as the D gene. The CDR3, from cysteine to phenylalanine, totals 11 residues. Just the 33-base CDR3 DNA is kept, in frame starting at base 1. CDR1 LNHDA and CDR2 SQIVND were looked up in the germline V gene (reference sequence). V is cut by 7 bases and J by 13 bases, and the space between the germline ends is 15 bases. The full variable domain, with segments outside the CDR3 supplied by the reference TRBV19 and TRBJ2-3 proteins, appears as DGGITQSPKYLFRKEGQNVTLSCEQNLNHDAMYWYRQDPGQGLRLIYYSQIVNDFQKGDIAEGYSVSREKKESFPLTVTSAQKNPTAFYLCASTDRDTEYFGPGTRLTVL.